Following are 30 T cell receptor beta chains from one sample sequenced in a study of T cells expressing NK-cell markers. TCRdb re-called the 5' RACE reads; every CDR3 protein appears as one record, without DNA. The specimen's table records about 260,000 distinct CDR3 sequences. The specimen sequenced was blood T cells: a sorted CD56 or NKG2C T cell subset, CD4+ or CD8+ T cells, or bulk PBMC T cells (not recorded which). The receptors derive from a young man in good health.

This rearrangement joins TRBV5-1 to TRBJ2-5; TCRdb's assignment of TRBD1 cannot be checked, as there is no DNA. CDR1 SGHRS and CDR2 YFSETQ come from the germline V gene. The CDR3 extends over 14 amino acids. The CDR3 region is CASSLEVGRKTQYF.

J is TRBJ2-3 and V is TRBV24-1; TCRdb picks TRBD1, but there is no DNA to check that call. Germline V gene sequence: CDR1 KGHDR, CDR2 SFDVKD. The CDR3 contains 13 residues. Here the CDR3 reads CASRDRGADTQYF.

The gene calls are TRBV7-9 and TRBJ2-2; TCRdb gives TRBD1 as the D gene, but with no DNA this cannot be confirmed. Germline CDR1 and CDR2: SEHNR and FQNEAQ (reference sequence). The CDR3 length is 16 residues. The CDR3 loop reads CASSLGGGSNTGELFF.

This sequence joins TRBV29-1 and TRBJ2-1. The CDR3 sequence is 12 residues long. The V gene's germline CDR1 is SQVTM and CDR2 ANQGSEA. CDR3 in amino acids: CSVEDGSREQFF.

The CDR3 protein is CASSPSGTVSGANVLTF. The chain employs TRBV4-2 and TRBJ2-6; TCRdb names TRBD2, which stays unverified in the absence of DNA. CDR3 length: 17 residues. Per the germline V gene, CDR1 is LGHNA and CDR2 is YNFKEQ.

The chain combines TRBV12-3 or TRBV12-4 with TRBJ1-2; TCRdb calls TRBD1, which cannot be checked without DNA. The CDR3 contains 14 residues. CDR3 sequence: CASSSSPGAYGYTF.

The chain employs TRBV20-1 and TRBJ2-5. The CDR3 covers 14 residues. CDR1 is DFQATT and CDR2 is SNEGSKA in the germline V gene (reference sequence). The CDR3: CSARVGSLMETQYF.

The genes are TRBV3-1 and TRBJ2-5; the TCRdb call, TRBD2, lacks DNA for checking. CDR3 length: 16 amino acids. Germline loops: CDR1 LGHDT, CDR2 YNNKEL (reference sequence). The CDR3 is CASSPGTSGFQETQYF.

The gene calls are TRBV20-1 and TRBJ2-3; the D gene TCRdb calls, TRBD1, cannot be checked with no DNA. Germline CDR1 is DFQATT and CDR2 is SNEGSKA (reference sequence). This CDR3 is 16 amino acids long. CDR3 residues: CSARTGGAYGADTQYF.

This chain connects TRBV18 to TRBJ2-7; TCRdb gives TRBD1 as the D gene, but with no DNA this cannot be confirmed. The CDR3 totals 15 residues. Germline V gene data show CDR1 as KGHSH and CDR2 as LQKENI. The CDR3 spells CASSPPSPGVYEQYF.

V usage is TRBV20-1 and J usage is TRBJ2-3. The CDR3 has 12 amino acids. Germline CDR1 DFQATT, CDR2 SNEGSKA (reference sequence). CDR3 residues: CSAQNMADTQYF.

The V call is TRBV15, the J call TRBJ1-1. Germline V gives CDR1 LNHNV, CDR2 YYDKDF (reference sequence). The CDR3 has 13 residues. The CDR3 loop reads CATSRAADDEAFF.

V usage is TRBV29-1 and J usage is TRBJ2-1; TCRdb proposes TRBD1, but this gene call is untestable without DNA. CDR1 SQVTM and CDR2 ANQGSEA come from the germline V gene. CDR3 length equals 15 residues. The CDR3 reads CSVEDRAIRGNEQFF.

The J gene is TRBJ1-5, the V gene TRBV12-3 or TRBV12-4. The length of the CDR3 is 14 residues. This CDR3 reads CASSFTGGWQPQHF.

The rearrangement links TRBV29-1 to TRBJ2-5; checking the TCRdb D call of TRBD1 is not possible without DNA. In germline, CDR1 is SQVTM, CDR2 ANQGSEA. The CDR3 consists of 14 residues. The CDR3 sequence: CSVLGTGKLETQYF.

The CDR3 loop is CASSLRRQGATNEKLFF. The chain employs TRBV11-2 and TRBJ1-4; the D gene TCRdb calls, TRBD1, cannot be checked with no DNA. From germline, CDR1 is SGHAT and CDR2 FQNNGV. The CDR3 is 17 residues long.

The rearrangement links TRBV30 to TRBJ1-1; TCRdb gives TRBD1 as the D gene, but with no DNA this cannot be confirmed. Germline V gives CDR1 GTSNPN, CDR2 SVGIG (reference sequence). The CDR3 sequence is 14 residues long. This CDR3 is CAWDRGWMDTEAFF.

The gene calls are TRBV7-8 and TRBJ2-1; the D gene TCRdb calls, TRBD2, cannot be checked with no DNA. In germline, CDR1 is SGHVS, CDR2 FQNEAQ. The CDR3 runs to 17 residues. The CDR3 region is CASSPTRTSGSYNEQFF.

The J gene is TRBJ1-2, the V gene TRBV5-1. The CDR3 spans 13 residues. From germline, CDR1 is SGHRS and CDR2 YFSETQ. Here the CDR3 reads CASSFDTNYGYTF.

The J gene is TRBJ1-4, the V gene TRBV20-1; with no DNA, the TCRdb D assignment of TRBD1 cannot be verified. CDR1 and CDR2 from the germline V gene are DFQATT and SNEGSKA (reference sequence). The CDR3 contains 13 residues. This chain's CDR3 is CSATGASNEKLFF.

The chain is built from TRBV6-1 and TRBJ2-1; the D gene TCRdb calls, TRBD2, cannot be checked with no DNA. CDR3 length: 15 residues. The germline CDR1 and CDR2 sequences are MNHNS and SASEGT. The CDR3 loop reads CASSTTGTTHNEQFF.

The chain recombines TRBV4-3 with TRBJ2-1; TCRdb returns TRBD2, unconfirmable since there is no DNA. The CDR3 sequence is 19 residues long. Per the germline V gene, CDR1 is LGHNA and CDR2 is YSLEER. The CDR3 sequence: CASSLVQMGESSGRVEQFF.

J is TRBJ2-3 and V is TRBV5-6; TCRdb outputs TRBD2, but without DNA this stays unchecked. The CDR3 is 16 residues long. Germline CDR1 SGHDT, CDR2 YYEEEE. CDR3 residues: CASSEGLVGGTDTQYF.

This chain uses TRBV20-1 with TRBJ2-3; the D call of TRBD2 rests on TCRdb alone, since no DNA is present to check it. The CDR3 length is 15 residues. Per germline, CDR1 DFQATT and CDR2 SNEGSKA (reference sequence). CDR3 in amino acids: CSASGGLAGADTQYF.

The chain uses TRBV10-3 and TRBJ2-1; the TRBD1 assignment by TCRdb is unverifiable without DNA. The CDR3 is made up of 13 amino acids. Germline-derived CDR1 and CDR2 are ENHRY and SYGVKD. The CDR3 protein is CAITRDRVDEQFF.

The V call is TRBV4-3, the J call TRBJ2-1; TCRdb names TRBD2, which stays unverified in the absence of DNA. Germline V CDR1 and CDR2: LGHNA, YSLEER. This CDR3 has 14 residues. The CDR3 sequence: CASSQDRGRDEQFF.

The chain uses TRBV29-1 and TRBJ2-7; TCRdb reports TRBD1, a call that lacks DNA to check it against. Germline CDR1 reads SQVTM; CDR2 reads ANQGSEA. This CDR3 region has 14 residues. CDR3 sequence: CSVSGTSSSYEQYF.

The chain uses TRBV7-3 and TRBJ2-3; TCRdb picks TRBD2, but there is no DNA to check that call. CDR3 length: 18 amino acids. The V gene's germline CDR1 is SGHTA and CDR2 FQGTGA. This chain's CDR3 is CASSLRGRLAGGGDTQYF.

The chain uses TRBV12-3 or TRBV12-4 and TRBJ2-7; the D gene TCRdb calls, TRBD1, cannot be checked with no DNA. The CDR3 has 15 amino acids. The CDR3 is CASSPQGQGFGEQYF.

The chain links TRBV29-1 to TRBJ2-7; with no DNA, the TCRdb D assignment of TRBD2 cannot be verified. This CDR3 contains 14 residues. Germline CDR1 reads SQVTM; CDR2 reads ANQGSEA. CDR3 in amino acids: CSVAGRGGSYEQYF.